This is a list of T cell receptor beta chains from one sample in a study of T-cell reconstitution after alpha-beta-depleted transplantation in children. TCRdb re-called the PCR reads with MiXCR, one entry per CDR3 protein. The sample contains a few hundred thousand distinct CDR3 sequences, approximately 11% of which appear only once. The material sequenced was PBMCs, taken before TCRalphabeta/CD19-depleted stem cell transplant. Every receptor here comes from a child less than two years old with acute myeloid leukemia, due to receive a stem cell transplant. Both conserved end residues are part of each CDR3. Each record gives: J gene, D gene, clone size, V gene, CDR3 DNA, CDR3 protein. D genes are given only for firm matches. Not every row has a clone size; where given, it reads once, few, many or a size class.

TRBJ1-1 - many TRBV5-5 TGTGCCAGCAGCTTGTTGCAGGGCTTCAGCACTGAAGCTTTCTTT CASSLLQGFSTEAFF
TRBJ2-5 TRBD1 once TRBV28 TGTGCCAGCAGACAGGGGAGAACTAAGACCCAGTACTTC CASRQGRTKTQYF
TRBJ2-7 - - TRBV2 TGTGCCAGCAGGGGTGGGACTTTAAGCTCCTACGAGCAGTACTTC CASRGGTLSSYEQYF
TRBJ1-1 - many TRBV7-9 TGTGCCAGCAGCTTAGATCCCCGCCTGGACTTT CASSLDPRLDF
TRBJ1-1 - many TRBV18 TGTGCCAGCTCAGCTCGGACGGAATTGACTGAAGCTTTCTTT CASSARTELTEAFF
TRBJ2-3 TRBD2 many TRBV20-1 TGCAGTGCTAGAGATGGCACTAGCGGGGGGCGGGATACGCAGTATTTT CSARDGTSGGRDTQYF
TRBJ1-4 - many TRBV11-2 TGTGCCAGCAGCTTAGGGGGGATTAATGAAAAACTGTTTTTT CASSLGGINEKLFF
TRBJ2-2 TRBD2 many TRBV3-1 TGTGCCAGCAGCCCACGGGCTAGCGGGAGGGTATCCGGGGAGCTGTTTTTT CASSPRASGRVSGELFF
TRBJ2-6 - - TRBV12-3/TRBV12-4 TGTGCCAGCAGTGCAGGGTCTGGGGCCAACGTCCCGACTTTC CASSAGSGANVPTF
TRBJ2-7 - many TRBV20-1 TGCGCCTCCCGGGACTTACTCACAACCTACGAGCAGTACTTC CASRDLLTTYEQYF
TRBJ2-3 TRBD1 many TRBV10-1 TGCGCCAGCAGTGAGACACAGGGGGCAGATACGCAGTATTTT CASSETQGADTQYF
TRBJ1-5 - few TRBV9 TGTGCCAGCAGCGACACTCCCTCTGTGAGTCAGCCCCAGCATTTT CASSDTPSVSQPQHF
TRBJ1-2 - few TRBV30 TGTGCCTGGACCCGGGGACCGAGGGGCTACACCTTC CAWTRGPRGYTF
TRBJ2-1 - many TRBV12-5 TGTGCTAGTGGTTTTTACAATGAGCAGTTCTTC CASGFYNEQFF
TRBJ2-1 TRBD2 many TRBV7-8 TGTGCCAGCAGCTTACCGGGACTAGAGGGCGGGGAGCAGTTCTTC CASSLPGLEGGEQFF
TRBJ2-1 TRBD2 few TRBV2 TGTGCCAGCAGTTCAGCGGGAGGGCCAAGTGATGAGCAGTTCTTC CASSSAGGPSDEQFF
TRBJ1-1 TRBD1 many TRBV18 TGTGCCAGCTCATCCCGGACAGGGGTCTACACTGAAGCTTTCTTT CASSSRTGVYTEAFF
TRBJ1-1 - many TRBV3-1 TGTGCCAGCAGGAACTCCGCGCAGTTTGACGCTGAAGCTTTCTTT CASRNSAQFDAEAFF
TRBJ2-6 - - TRBV30 TGTGCCTGGAGTGTTGGGACCGGGGCCGACGTCCTGACTTTC CAWSVGTGADVLTF